Shown below are 18 T cell receptor beta chains from a single sample sequenced in a study of cytomegalovirus exposure and HLA in healthy donors. The repertoire was sequenced with immunoSEQ multiplex PCR; TCRdb's copy has only in-frame clones and lacks some. Of about 200,000 clones in the sample, about 81% are singletons; the top ten hold 0.95% to 1.5%. The sequenced sample consisted of PBMCs. The receptor source for this set is a woman aged 25 to 39 in good health and CMV-seronegative.

V is TRBV9 and J is TRBJ2-6, with TRBD2 identical over 7 bases. This CDR3 contains 16 residues. Germline lookup yields CDR1 SGDLS and CDR2 YYNGEE. Trimming took 4 bases from V and 0 from J; bases not matched to a gene: 4. CDR3 loop: CASSPGGISGANVLTF. The DNA of the CDR3 is TGTGCCAGCAGCCCCGGGGGGATCTCTGGGGCCAACGTCCTGACTTTC.

The chain has TRBV4-1 and TRBJ2-7; maybe TRBD2 (5 bases). Germline assignment: CDR1 MGHRA and CDR2 YSYEKL. Trimming shortened V by 1 base and J by 3 bases, and 10 bases separated the two germline ends. The CDR3 runs to 14 residues. This CDR3 is CASSQVGIDYEQYF. CDR3 coding DNA: TGCGCCAGCAGCCAAGTCGGGATAGACTACGAGCAGTACTTC.

This clone was observed a few times. The gene calls are TRBV19 and TRBJ1-6, with a tentative D call TRBD1 (5 bases). Germline-derived CDR1 and CDR2 are LNHDA and SQIVND (reference sequence). V was pared by 7 bases and J by 8 bases, with 12 bases between. There are 13 residues in the CDR3. CDR3 nucleotide sequence: TGTGCCAGTAACGTGGCGGGGGATTCACCCCTCCACTTT. This sequence encodes CASNVAGDSPLHF.

V gene TRBV27 combines with J gene TRBJ2-3; 7 bases agree with TRBD1. The V segment lost 4 bases and the J segment 6 bases; nucleotides outside the gene matches: 10. This CDR3 is built from 15 residues. CDR1 is MNHEY, CDR2 SMNVEV, per germline (reference sequence). CDR3 nucleotides: TGTGCCAGCAGTTCGACAGGGCCCTATTTTGATACGCAGTATTTT. Translated: CASSSTGPYFDTQYF.

V gene TRBV6-1 combines with J gene TRBJ2-3; D perhaps matches TRBD1 (5 bases). Trimming removed 2 bases from V and 1 base from J, with 10 bases in between. The CDR3 is 15 residues long. Germline CDR1 is MNHNS and CDR2 is SASEGT. The CDR3 DNA sequence: TGTGCCAGCAGTGAAATGACAGTGCGCACAGATACGCAGTATTTT. Its translation: CASSEMTVRTDTQYF.

This chain joins TRBV27 and TRBJ1-1; D gene uncertain. The CDR3 runs to 14 residues. The germline V gene has CDR1 MNHEY and CDR2 SMNVEV (reference sequence). Trimming shortened V by 6 bases and J by 0 bases, and 11 bases separated the two germline ends. The CDR3 DNA reads TGTGCCAGCAGGGGCAGACCTATGAACACTGAAGCTTTCTTT. Translated: CASRGRPMNTEAFF.

The chain couples TRBV27 to TRBJ2-7; 8 bases match TRBD1. Per the germline V gene, CDR1 is MNHEY and CDR2 is SMNVEV (reference sequence). The CDR3 is made up of 14 amino acids. V shed 5 bases and J 4 bases; nucleotides not matched to a gene: 7. CDR3 residues: CASSAGTGFYEQYF. The CDR3 DNA follows: TGTGCCAGCAGTGCCGGGACAGGATTTTACGAGCAGTACTTC.

The chain uses TRBV5-1 and TRBJ2-7; TRBD1 agrees at 8 bases. Germline loops: CDR1 SGHRS, CDR2 YFSETQ. J gave up 7 bases and V 3 bases, and 12 bases lay outside the gene matches. The CDR3 extends over 15 amino acids. The CDR3 coding sequence is TGCGCCAGCAGCTACGCAGGGGGCGCAACGGATGAGCAGTACTTC. Translation: CASSYAGGATDEQYF.

This rearrangement joins TRBV19 to TRBJ1-4; 8 bases are a match to TRBD1. The V and J ends lost 8 bases and 0 bases, in that order; junction bases with no gene match: 5. CDR3 length: 15 residues. CDR1 LNHDA and CDR2 SQIVND come from the germline V gene (reference sequence). The CDR3 region has the DNA TGTGCCAGTCAGGACAGGGACGCAACTAATGAAAAACTGTTTTTT. Its translation: CASQDRDATNEKLFF.

A single count supports this clone. The genes are TRBV9 and TRBJ2-7, with 10 bases that match TRBD2. The trim removed 3 bases at V and 4 bases at J, leaving 10 bases unmatched. CDR1 is SGDLS and CDR2 is YYNGEE in the germline V gene. This CDR3 has 16 residues. CDR3 DNA: TGTGCCAGCAGCGCGACAAGGAATAGCGGGAGGTACGAGCAGTACTTC. It yields the protein CASSATRNSGRYEQYF.

The genes are TRBV6-1 and TRBJ2-3, with D possibly being TRBD1 (5 bases). The CDR3 has 13 amino acids. V shed 1 base and J shed 5 bases, with 7 bases lying between them. CDR1 and CDR2 from the germline V gene are MNHNS and SASEGT. The chain's CDR3 is CASSEGGVDTQYF. The CDR3 DNA sequence: TGTGCCAGCAGTGAAGGGGGCGTAGATACGCAGTATTTT.

This sequence joins TRBV19 and TRBJ1-2; D not certain. Looked up from germline, CDR1 is LNHDA and CDR2 is SQIVND (reference sequence). The CDR3 is made up of 13 amino acids. Trimming shortened V by 3 bases and J by 2 bases, and 7 bases separated the two germline ends. The CDR3 nucleotides read TGTGCCAGTAGTATTAGAGAGAACTATGGCTACACCTTC. Residues: CASSIRENYGYTF.

The table lists this clone with a count of one. The gene calls are TRBV7-2 and TRBJ1-1, with 9 bases lining up with TRBD1. The junction had 10 bases not matched to a gene; V was cut back by 4 bases and J by 4 bases. CDR1 SGHTA and CDR2 FQGNSA come from the germline V gene. The CDR3 extends over 16 amino acids. DNA of the CDR3: TGTGCCAGCAGCTACAGGGGGCGCGCTCTGAGCACTGAAGCTTTCTTT. This gives the protein CASSYRGRALSTEAFF.

The CDR3 reads CASTRELNTEAFF. CDR3 nucleotides: TGTGCCAGCACCCGGGAGCTGAACACTGAAGCTTTCTTT. The chain has TRBV25-1 and TRBJ1-1; D is ambiguous. Between the trimmed V and J ends, which lost 7 bases and 0 bases, there was a span of 9 bases. From germline, CDR1 is MGHDK and CDR2 SYGVNS. The CDR3 is 13 residues long.

The rearrangement uses TRBV5-6 and TRBJ2-7; D is possibly TRBD1 (6 bases). Germline V gives CDR1 SGHDT, CDR2 YYEEEE. The CDR3 has 14 residues. With 1 base removed from V and 4 bases from J, the gap between germline ends came to 12 bases. This CDR3 reads CASSLFRGWYEQYF. The CDR3 region has the DNA TGTGCCAGCAGCTTGTTCAGGGGCTGGTACGAGCAGTACTTC.

The V and J genes are TRBV11-3 and TRBJ1-5, with TRBD1 as a possible D gene (5 bases). V lost 5 bases and J 7 bases, leaving 12 bases between the germline ends. The germline V gene has CDR1 SGHNT and CDR2 YENEEA. The CDR3 is 13 residues long. CDR3 amino acids: CASSIRWGQPQHF. CDR3 bases: TGTGCCAGCAGCATTAGATGGGGCCAGCCCCAGCATTTT.

CDR3: CASSLAGATEKLFF. For the CDR3, the DNA is TGCGCCAGCAGCTTGGCAGGGGCGACTGAAAAACTGTTTTTT. The chain carries TRBV5-1 and TRBJ1-4; a weak D match, TRBD1 (6 bases). The V and J ends lost 0 bases and 7 bases respectively, with 10 bases between them. Germline V CDR1 and CDR2: SGHRS, YFSETQ. The CDR3 is 14 residues long.

The V gene is TRBV6-6, the J gene TRBJ1-4, with TRBD1 matching 8 bases. V dropped 7 bases and J dropped 6; count of bases not matched to a gene: 7. From germline, CDR1 is MNHNY and CDR2 SVGAGI (reference sequence). The length of the CDR3 is 14 residues. As DNA, the CDR3 is TGTGCCAGCACTTCCAGGGGGCTGTATGAAAAACTGTTTTTT. It yields the protein CASTSRGLYEKLFF.